This T cell receptor (beta chain) was retrieved from a study of blood T cell repertoires in COVID-19. Study at large: Acute-phase and convalescent COVID-19 samples originated in the United States, Italy and Spain.

The authors' processing: Amplification of reference gene primers provided the estimated nucleated cell counts. Sequencing was performed with immunoSEQ multiplex PCR; in TCRdb, only in-frame clones are kept and a portion is missing. V and J calls and clone size follow that table, whereas D and trimming were derived from the DNA. The repertoire has some 150,000 clones, around 84% of them found once; the top ten carry more than 5%. Sequencing used peripheral blood. This receptor was taken from a human donor in a cohort sampled during active COVID-19.

Here the CDR3 reads CASSSLARVGTEAFF. CDR3 in DNA: TGTGCCAGCAGTTCCCTCGCGAGGGTGGGGACTGAAGCTTTCTTT. The gene calls are TRBV28 and TRBJ1-1; D ambiguous. The CDR3 length is 15 residues. Germline V gene sequence: CDR1 MDHEN, CDR2 SYDVKM. The germline V and J ends were trimmed by 4 bases and 5 bases, with 17 bases remaining between them.